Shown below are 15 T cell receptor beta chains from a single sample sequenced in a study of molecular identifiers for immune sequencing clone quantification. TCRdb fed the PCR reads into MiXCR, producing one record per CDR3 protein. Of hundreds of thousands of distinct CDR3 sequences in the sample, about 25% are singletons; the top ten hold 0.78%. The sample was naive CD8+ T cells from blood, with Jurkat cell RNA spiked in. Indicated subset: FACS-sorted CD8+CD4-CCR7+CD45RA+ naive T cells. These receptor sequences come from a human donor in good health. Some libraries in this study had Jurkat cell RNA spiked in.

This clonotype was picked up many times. The CDR3 sequence is CASSFSSGHYEQYF. The CDR3 DNA sequence: TGTGCCAGCAGCTTTTCGTCAGGGCACTACGAGCAGTACTTC. The genes are TRBV7-9 and TRBJ2-7, with D maybe TRBD1 (5 bases). Germline V gene lookup returns CDR1 SEHNR and CDR2 FQNEAQ (reference sequence). CDR3 length: 14 amino acids. V gave up 3 bases and J gave up 3 bases, with 12 bases separating them.

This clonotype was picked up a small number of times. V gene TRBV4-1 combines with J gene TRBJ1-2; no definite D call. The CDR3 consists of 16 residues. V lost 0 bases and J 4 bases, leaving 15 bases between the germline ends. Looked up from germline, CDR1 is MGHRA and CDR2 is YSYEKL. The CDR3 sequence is CASSQDLPRAVYGYTF. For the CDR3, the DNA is TGCGCCAGCAGCCAAGATCTCCCCCGCGCGGTCTATGGCTACACCTTC.

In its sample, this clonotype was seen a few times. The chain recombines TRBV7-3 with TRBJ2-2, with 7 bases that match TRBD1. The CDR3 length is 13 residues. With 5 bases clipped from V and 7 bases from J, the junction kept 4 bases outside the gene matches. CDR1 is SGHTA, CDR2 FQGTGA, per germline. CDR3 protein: CASSPRQGGELFF. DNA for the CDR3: TGTGCCAGCAGCCCCCGACAGGGCGGGGAGCTGTTTTTT.

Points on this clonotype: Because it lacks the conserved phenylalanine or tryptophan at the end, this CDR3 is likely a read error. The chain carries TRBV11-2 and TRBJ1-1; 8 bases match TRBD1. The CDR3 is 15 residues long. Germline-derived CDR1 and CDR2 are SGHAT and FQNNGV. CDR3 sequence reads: CASSSPGQDNTAAFY. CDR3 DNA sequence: TGTGCCAGCAGCTCTCCGGGACAGGATAACACTGCAGCTTTCTAT.

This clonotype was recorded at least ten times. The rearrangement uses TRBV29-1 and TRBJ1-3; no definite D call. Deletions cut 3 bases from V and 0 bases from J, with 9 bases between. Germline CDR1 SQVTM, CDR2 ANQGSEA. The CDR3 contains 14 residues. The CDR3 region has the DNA TGCAGCGTTGACGAAAGGGTCTCTGGAAACACCATATATTTT. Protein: CSVDERVSGNTIYF.

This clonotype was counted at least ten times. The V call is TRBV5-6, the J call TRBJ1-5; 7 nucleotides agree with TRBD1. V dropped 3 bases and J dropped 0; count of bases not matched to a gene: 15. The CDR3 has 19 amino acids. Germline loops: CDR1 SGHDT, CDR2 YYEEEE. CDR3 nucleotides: TGTGCCAGCAGCTCCACCGCCTCCCGGACAGGTTATAGCAATCAGCCCCAGCATTTT. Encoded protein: CASSSTASRTGYSNQPQHF. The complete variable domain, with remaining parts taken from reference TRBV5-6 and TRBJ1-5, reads DAGVTQSPTHLIKTRGQQVTLRCSPKSGHDTVSWYQQALGQGPQFIFQYYEEEERQRGNFPDRFSGHQFPNYSSELNVNALLLGDSALYLCASSSTASRTGYSNQPQHFGDGTRLSIL.

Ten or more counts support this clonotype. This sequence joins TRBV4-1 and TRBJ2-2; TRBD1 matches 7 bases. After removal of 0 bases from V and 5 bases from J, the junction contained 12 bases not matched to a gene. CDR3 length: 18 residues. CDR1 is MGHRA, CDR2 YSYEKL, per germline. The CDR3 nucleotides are TGCGCCAGCAGCCAAGAAGGTCCTGAGGGGGCGGAAACCGGGGAGCTGTTTTTT. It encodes CASSQEGPEGAETGELFF.

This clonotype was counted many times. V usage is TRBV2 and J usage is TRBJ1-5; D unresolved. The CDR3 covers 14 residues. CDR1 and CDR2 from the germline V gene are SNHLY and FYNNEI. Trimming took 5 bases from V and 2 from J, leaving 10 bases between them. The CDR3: CASSPSEGNQPQHF. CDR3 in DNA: TGTGCCAGCAGTCCATCGGAAGGCAATCAGCCCCAGCATTTT.

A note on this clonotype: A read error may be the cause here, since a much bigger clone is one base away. Here the CDR3 DNA reads TGCAGCGTTGGTTTTGGGGCGGTTAGGGATACGCAGTATTTT. Translated, it gives CSVGFGAVRDTQYF. The chain uses TRBV29-1 and TRBJ2-3; possible D gene TRBD1, 5 bases. The V gene lost 4 bases and the J gene lost 6 bases, with 17 bases spanning the gap. Germline CDR1 reads SQVTM; CDR2 reads ANQGSEA. The length of the CDR3 is 14 residues.

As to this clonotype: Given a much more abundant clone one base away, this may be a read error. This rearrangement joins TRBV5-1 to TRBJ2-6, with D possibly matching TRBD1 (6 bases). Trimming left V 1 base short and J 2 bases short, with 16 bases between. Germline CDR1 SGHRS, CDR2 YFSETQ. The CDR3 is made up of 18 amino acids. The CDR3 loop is CASSLYQHPGAGANVLTF. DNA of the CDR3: TGCGCCAGCAGCTTGTATCAACATCCAGGGGCTGGGGCCAACGTCCTGACTTTC.

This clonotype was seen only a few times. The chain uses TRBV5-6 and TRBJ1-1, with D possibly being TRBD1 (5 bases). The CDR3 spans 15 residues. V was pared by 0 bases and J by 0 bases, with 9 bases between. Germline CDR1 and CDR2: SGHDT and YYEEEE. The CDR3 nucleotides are TGTGCCAGCAGCTTGGGGGGGAAGATGAACACTGAAGCTTTCTTT. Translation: CASSLGGKMNTEAFF.

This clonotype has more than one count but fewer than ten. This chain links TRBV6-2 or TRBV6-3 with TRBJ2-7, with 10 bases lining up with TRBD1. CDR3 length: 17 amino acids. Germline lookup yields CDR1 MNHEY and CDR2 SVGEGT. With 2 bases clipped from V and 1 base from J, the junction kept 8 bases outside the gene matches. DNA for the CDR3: TGTGCCAGCAGTTACGAAAGACAGGGGGCGATTTCCTACGAGCAGTACTTC. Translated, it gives CASSYERQGAISYEQYF.

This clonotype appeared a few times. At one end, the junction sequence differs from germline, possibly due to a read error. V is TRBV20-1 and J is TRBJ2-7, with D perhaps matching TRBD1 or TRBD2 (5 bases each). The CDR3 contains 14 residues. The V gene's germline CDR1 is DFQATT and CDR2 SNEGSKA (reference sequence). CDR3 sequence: CRARDRGTLYEQYF. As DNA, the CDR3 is TGCAGAGCTAGAGATCGGGGCACCTTGTACGAGCAGTACTTC.

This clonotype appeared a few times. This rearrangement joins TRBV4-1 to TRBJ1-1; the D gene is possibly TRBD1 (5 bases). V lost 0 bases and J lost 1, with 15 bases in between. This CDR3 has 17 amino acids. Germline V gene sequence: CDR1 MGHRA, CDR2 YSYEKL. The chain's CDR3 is CASSQEGTQPKNTEAFF. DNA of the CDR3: TGCGCCAGCAGCCAAGAGGGGACTCAACCTAAGAACACTGAAGCTTTCTTT.

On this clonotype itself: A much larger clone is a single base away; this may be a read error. CDR3 DNA sequence: TGCGCCAGCAGCCAAGAAGAGAGCGGACAGGGTAATTCACTCCTCCACTTT. Its protein product is CASSQEESGQGNSLLHF. This sequence joins TRBV4-3 and TRBJ1-6; 8 nucleotides agree with TRBD1. The CDR3 covers 17 residues. Germline V lookup: CDR1 LGHNA, CDR2 YSLEER.